The 22 T cell receptor beta chains below come from one sample, sequenced in a study of read filtering for tumor transcriptome and immune sequencing. The library was built from around 0.4 ug RNA with molecular barcoded adaptors for alpha/delta and beta/gamma chains. TCRdb ran MiXCR on the reads and lists one entry per CDR3 protein. The sample includes some 25,000 distinct CDR3 sequences, 20% seen only once; the top ten take roughly 15%. The sequencing sample was made of a population of CD138-negative cells sorted from bone marrow. The source of these receptors is a donor at least 40 years old with multiple myeloma.

There are many counts of this clonotype. The chain carries TRBV29-1 and TRBJ1-2, with TRBD1 matching 10 bases. The germline V gene has CDR1 SQVTM and CDR2 ANQGSEA. CDR3 length equals 18 residues. V dropped 1 base and J dropped 1; count of bases not matched to a gene: 12. CDR3 protein: CSVEVYGQGETFNYGYTF. The CDR3 coding sequence is TGCAGCGTTGAAGTGTACGGACAGGGGGAAACCTTTAACTATGGCTACACCTTC.

As regards this clonotype: A much larger clone lies a single base off, so this may be a read error. The gene calls are TRBV9 and TRBJ2-5, with 8 bases matching TRBD2. Germline loops: CDR1 SGDLS, CDR2 YYNGEE. Trimming took 4 bases from V and 5 from J; bases not matched to a gene: 19. The CDR3 has 18 residues. CDR3 in amino acids: CASSLAFSGASGGETQYF. The CDR3 region has the DNA TGTGCCAGCAGCTTAGCTTTTAGCGGGGCCAGCGGAGGGGAGACCCAGTACTTC.

As concerns this clonotype: A far larger clone is one nucleotide away, so this likely arose from a read error. This chain links TRBV11-2 with TRBJ2-1; the match to TRBD2 covers 8 bases. V shed 0 bases and J 6 bases; nucleotides not matched to a gene: 7. The CDR3 has 16 residues. Germline CDR1 SGHAT, CDR2 FQNNGV. For the CDR3, the DNA is TGTGCCAGCAGCTTAGAAATCCGGGGGGGGTTCAATGAGCAGTTCTTC. Protein: CASSLEIRGGFNEQFF.

The sample holds one count of this clonotype. One end of the junction varies from germline; a read error may be responsible. DNA for the CDR3: TGTGCCAGCAGCTTAGGAGTGAACACTGTAGCTTTCTTT. Translation: CASSLGVNTVAFF. The chain couples TRBV7-9 to TRBJ1-1, with D uncertain. This CDR3 is built from 13 residues. Per the germline V gene, CDR1 is SEHNR and CDR2 is FQNEAQ (reference sequence). The complete variable domain, with remaining parts taken from reference TRBV7-9 and TRBJ1-1, reads DTGVSQNPRHKITKRGQNVTFRCDPISEHNRLYWYRQTLGQGPEFLTYFQNEAQLEKSRLLSDRFSAERPKGSFSTLEIQRTEQGDSAMYLCASSLGVNTVAFFGQGTRLTVV.

The sample holds many counts of this clonotype. J is TRBJ2-1 and V is TRBV4-2, with 11 bases identical to TRBD2. After removal of 1 base from V and 6 bases from J, the junction contained 11 bases not matched to a gene. Germline V CDR1 and CDR2: LGHNA, YNFKEQ. The CDR3 has 18 residues. CDR3 sequence (DNA): TGTGCCAGCAGCCAAGGGCCTATGACTAGCGGGGTCCTCAATGAGCAGTTCTTC. Protein: CASSQGPMTSGVLNEQFF.

The table lists this clonotype with many counts. This chain uses TRBV9 with TRBJ2-1, with 7 bases aligning to TRBD2. J was trimmed by 8 bases and V by 0 bases; bases with no gene match: 11. The V gene's germline CDR1 is SGDLS and CDR2 YYNGEE. This CDR3 contains 16 residues. The CDR3 DNA follows: TGTGCCAGCAGCGTAGAGGCTAGCGGCTACGGAGATGAGCAGTTCTTC. As protein: CASSVEASGYGDEQFF.

At least ten counts were recorded for this clonotype. DNA of the CDR3: TGTGCCAGCAGCTTAAACATCCAGGACATTCAGTACTTC. Translation: CASSLNIQDIQYF. The rearrangement joins TRBV7-6 to TRBJ2-4; no firm D call. The V end lost 2 bases, the J end lost 8 bases, and 10 bases lay between the germline ends. The CDR3 is 13 amino acids. Germline V CDR1 and CDR2: SGHVS, FNYEAQ.

At least ten counts were recorded for this clonotype. CDR3 nucleotides: TGCAGCGTTGAAGGGTTAGCGAAGCGCACAGATACGCAGTATTTT. It is translated as CSVEGLAKRTDTQYF. The V and J genes are TRBV29-1 and TRBJ2-3; perhaps TRBD2 as D (5 bases). The CDR3 consists of 15 residues. The V end was cut by 1 base, the J end by 1 base, with 12 bases between. CDR1 is SQVTM and CDR2 is ANQGSEA in the germline V gene.

In its sample, this clonotype was seen many times. The J gene is TRBJ2-1, the V gene TRBV20-1; D perhaps matches TRBD2 (7 bases). CDR1 and CDR2 from the germline V gene are DFQATT and SNEGSKA (reference sequence). The CDR3 has 17 residues. V was shortened by 1 base and J by 9 bases, with 25 bases between the two germline ends. The CDR3 reads CSARATRGRGVTGEQFF. The CDR3 DNA reads TGCAGTGCTAGAGCCACCCGTGGGAGGGGGGTTACCGGTGAGCAGTTCTTC.

The V gene is TRBV20-1, the J gene TRBJ2-7; 14 bases are a match to TRBD2. The CDR3 loop spans 13 amino acids. The trim removed 5 bases at V and 5 bases at J, leaving 2 bases unmatched. Germline values: CDR1 DFQATT, CDR2 SNEGSKA (reference sequence). CDR3 residues: CSAPGLAGDEQYF. CDR3 DNA: TGCAGTGCTCCGGGACTAGCGGGAGACGAGCAGTACTTC.

This clonotype came up many times. The CDR3 protein is CASRLAGGYGETQYF. In nucleotides, the CDR3 is TGTGCCAGCAGGCTAGCGGGAGGGTATGGAGAGACCCAGTACTTC. The chain links TRBV11-2 to TRBJ2-5; 12 nucleotides align to TRBD2. J gave up 4 bases and V 6 bases, and 6 bases lay outside the gene matches. CDR1 and CDR2 from the germline V gene are SGHAT and FQNNGV. The CDR3 contains 15 residues. Combining the CDR3 with reference TRBV11-2 and TRBJ2-5 gives the whole variable domain EAGVAQSPRYKIIEKRQSVAFWCNPISGHATLYWYQQILGQGPKLLIQFQNNGVVDDSQLPKDRFSAERLKGVDSTLKIQPAKLEDSAVYLCASRLAGGYGETQYFGPGTRLLVL.

The rearrangement uses TRBV2 and TRBJ2-1, with TRBD1 matching 8 bases. CDR3 length: 14 residues. The germline gives CDR1 SNHLY, CDR2 FYNNEI. V lost 3 bases and J lost 7; bases outside the gene matches: 5. The CDR3 loop is CASSEDRVRNEQFF. In DNA, the CDR3 is TGTGCCAGCAGTGAGGACAGGGTTCGAAATGAGCAGTTCTTC.

This clonotype has a count of ten or more. As DNA, the CDR3 is TGTGCCAGCACCCTGACGGGACAGGGGAATGAAAAACTGTTTTTT. This gives the protein CASTLTGQGNEKLFF. The chain has TRBV28 and TRBJ1-4, with 10 bases matching TRBD1. CDR1 MDHEN and CDR2 SYDVKM come from the germline V gene. The junction had 7 bases not matched to a gene; V was cut back by 7 bases and J by 5 bases. The length of the CDR3 is 15 residues. The variable domain in full, completed from reference TRBV28 and TRBJ1-4, reads DVKVTQSSRYLVKRTGEKVFLECVQDMDHENMFWYRQDPGLGLRLIYFSYDVKMKEKGDIPEGYSVSREKKERFSLILESASTNQTSMYLCASTLTGQGNEKLFFGSGTQLSVL.

Comments on this clonotype: This probably arose from a read error, given a far larger clone one base away. This chain uses TRBV12-3 or TRBV12-4 with TRBJ2-3, with 8 positions matching TRBD1. The CDR3 loop spans 15 amino acids. The junction had 8 bases not matched to a gene; V was cut back by 4 bases and J by 5 bases. Written as DNA, the CDR3 is TGTGCCAGCAGTTACCAGACAGGGGCAGGAGATACGCAGTATTTT. This translates into CASSYQTGAGDTQYF.

Relative to its sample, this clonotype is medium-sized. The chain recombines TRBV5-1 with TRBJ1-5, with D hard to call. Trimming pared 2 bases from V and 0 bases from J, leaving 15 bases between. This CDR3 is built from 17 residues. Germline CDR1 SGHRS, CDR2 YFSETQ. CDR3 in amino acids: CASSLTPLGYSNQPQHF. CDR3 DNA sequence: TGCGCCAGCAGCTTAACTCCGCTGGGGTATAGCAATCAGCCCCAGCATTTT.

This clonotype occurred a few times. A much larger clonotype is one base distant, so this may be a read error. V gene TRBV18 combines with J gene TRBJ2-1, with D possibly being TRBD2 (5 bases). Deletions cut 6 bases from V and 5 bases from J, with 14 bases between. The germline gives CDR1 KGHSH, CDR2 LQKENI. This CDR3 region has 14 residues. Here the CDR3 reads CASSPDWGDNEQFF. Here the CDR3 DNA reads TGTGCCAGCTCTCCGGACTGGGGAGACAATGAGCAGTTCTTC.

This clonotype was seen at least ten times. This chain joins TRBV11-2 and TRBJ2-1; 10 nucleotides agree with TRBD2. CDR1 and CDR2 from the germline V gene are SGHAT and FQNNGV. This CDR3 comprises 16 residues. V gave up 4 bases and J gave up 1 base; unmatched junction bases: 4. The CDR3 nucleotides read TGTGCCAGCAGCTCGAGACTAGCGGGTTCCTACAATGAGCAGTTCTTC. Its protein is CASSSRLAGSYNEQFF.

In its sample, this clonotype was seen many times. This chain joins TRBV2 and TRBJ2-2, with TRBD2 identical over 11 bases. The CDR3 runs 17 residues. Trimming cost V 3 bases and J 4 bases; bases outside gene matches: 7. The germline gives CDR1 SNHLY, CDR2 FYNNEI. This CDR3 reads CASSEERLAGPTGELFF. CDR3 DNA sequence: TGTGCCAGCAGTGAGGAGAGACTAGCGGGACCCACCGGGGAGCTGTTTTTT.

Notes on this clonotype: This sequence may be a read error, since a much larger clone differs from it by one base. The chain carries TRBV6-1 and TRBJ2-1, with TRBD2 matching over 12 bases. CDR1 is MNHNS, CDR2 SASEGT, per germline. The CDR3 covers 16 residues. CDR3 bases: TGTGCCAGCAGTGCTCTAGCGGGAGGGCCTATAGATGAGCGGTTCTTC. It yields the protein CASSALAGGPIDERFF.

With regard to this clonotype: A much larger clone lies one base from this, so it may be a read error. Since the CDR3 does not end with the conserved phenylalanine or tryptophan, this likely comes from a read error. The chain combines TRBV29-1 with TRBJ1-1; TRBD1 matches 8 bases. CDR1 and CDR2 from the germline V gene are SQVTM and ANQGSEA. Trimming removed 7 bases from V and 0 bases from J; junction bases left unmatched: 7. CDR3 size: 14 residues. CDR3 nucleotides: TGCAGCGCCCACGGGACAGGTCTGAACACTGAAGCTTTCTCT. This encodes CSAHGTGLNTEAFS.

This clonotype is labeled medium-sized. The chain has TRBV6-2 or TRBV6-3 and TRBJ2-2; D is undetermined. The V and J ends lost 4 bases and 5 bases respectively, with 14 bases between them. The CDR3 has 15 residues. Germline lookup yields CDR1 MNHEY and CDR2 SVGEGT. The chain's CDR3 is CASSLLVGGTGELFF. For the CDR3, the DNA is TGTGCCAGCAGTTTATTGGTAGGCGGAACCGGGGAGCTGTTTTTT.

This clonotype was detected only a few times. The chain links TRBV19 to TRBJ2-5, with no clear D. Deletions cut 7 bases from V and 6 bases from J, with 9 bases between. Per germline, CDR1 LNHDA and CDR2 SQIVND (reference sequence). CDR3 length: 11 amino acids. The CDR3 spells CASKTGQTQYF. The CDR3 bases are TGTGCCAGTAAGACCGGGCAGACCCAGTACTTC.